These 16 T cell receptor beta chains came from one sample sequenced in a study of blood T cell repertoires in COVID-19. TCRdb's table, derived via immunoSEQ multiplex PCR, lists solely in-frame clones and lacks some. The data show about 120,000 clones, 75% to 90% seen once. Sequenced: peripheral blood. The receptors derive from a woman in her 70s with acute or convalescent COVID-19.

V gene TRBV27 combines with J gene TRBJ1-1; D unresolved. Germline V gene data show CDR1 as MNHEY and CDR2 as SMNVEV (reference sequence). This CDR3 is built from 13 residues. V lost 3 bases and J lost 4, with 9 bases in between. CDR3 residues: CASSFGEVTEAFF. Here the CDR3 DNA reads TGTGCCAGCAGTTTTGGGGAGGTCACTGAAGCTTTCTTT.

This clone turned up a few times. The chain combines TRBV18 with TRBJ1-1; 7 bases are a match to TRBD1. Trimming cost V 5 bases and J 3 bases; bases outside gene matches: 3. This CDR3 is built from 13 residues. Germline V lookup: CDR1 KGHSH, CDR2 LQKENI. The CDR3 loop reads CASSGTAYTEAFF. The CDR3 DNA reads as TGTGCCAGCTCAGGGACAGCTTACACTGAAGCTTTCTTT.

J is TRBJ1-5 and V is TRBV11-3; D unclear. This CDR3 has 15 amino acids. V was clipped by 7 bases and J by 7 bases, with 20 bases between them. Per the germline V gene, CDR1 is SGHNT and CDR2 is YENEEA. The CDR3, as DNA: TGTGCCAGCACCCTTCGGGTCGAGAGCCCCCAGCCCCAGCATTTT. Its protein product is CASTLRVESPQPQHF. The full variable domain, with the rest looked up from reference TRBV11-3 and TRBJ1-5, is EAGVVQSPRYKIIEKKQPVAFWCNPISGHNTLYWYLQNLGQGPELLIRYENEEAVDDSQLPKDRFSAERLKGVDSTLKIQPAELGDSAVYLCASTLRVESPQPQHFGDGTRLSIL.

The J gene is TRBJ1-6, the V gene TRBV27, with 7 bases aligning to TRBD1. Per germline, CDR1 MNHEY and CDR2 SMNVEV (reference sequence). The CDR3 contains 16 residues. The J segment lost 3 bases and the V segment lost 6 bases, leaving 8 bases of the junction unmatched. In nucleotides, the CDR3 is TGTGCCAGCAGAAACCCGCGGGACAGCTATAATTCACCCCTCCACTTT. Protein sequence: CASRNPRDSYNSPLHF.

V usage is TRBV6-2 or TRBV6-3 and J usage is TRBJ1-1; D unresolved. V was clipped by 2 bases and J by 1 base, with 5 bases between them. This CDR3 region has 13 residues. Germline V gene lookup returns CDR1 MNHEY and CDR2 SVGEGT. CDR3 coding DNA: TGTGCCAGCAGTTACGCGGAGAACACTGAAGCTTTCTTT. Translation gives CASSYAENTEAFF.

The rearrangement links TRBV7-2 to TRBJ2-3, with D maybe TRBD1 (6 bases). Deletions cut 6 bases from V and 6 bases from J, with 22 bases between. The CDR3 runs to 16 residues. Germline CDR1 SGHTA, CDR2 FQGNSA. Written as DNA, the CDR3 is TGTGCCAGCAGACCGGCCTCAGGGGCCGCCGTGGATACGCAGTATTTT. This encodes CASRPASGAAVDTQYF.

The chain couples TRBV11-3 to TRBJ1-2; D is ambiguous. The germline V gene encodes CDR1 SGHNT and CDR2 YENEEA. The CDR3 sequence is 12 residues long. Trimming took 5 bases from V and 2 from J, leaving 6 bases between them. CDR3 region: CASSASNYGYTF. CDR3 bases: TGTGCCAGCAGCGCTAGCAACTATGGCTACACCTTC.

The chain employs TRBV5-1 and TRBJ1-1; TRBD1 agrees at 7 bases. The junction had 8 bases not matched to a gene; V was cut back by 5 bases and J by 1 base. The CDR3 has 15 residues. The germline V gene encodes CDR1 SGHRS and CDR2 YFSETQ. This CDR3 reads CASRPQGLGNTEAFF. CDR3 DNA: TGCGCCAGCAGACCACAGGGGTTGGGGAACACTGAAGCTTTCTTT.

This clone has only one observation. V is TRBV28 and J is TRBJ1-6, with a possible D match to TRBD1 (6 bases). Germline CDR1 reads MDHEN; CDR2 reads SYDVKM. Trimming took off 6 bases at V and 8 bases at J, with 8 bases between the two ends. The CDR3 length is 12 residues. The CDR3 region has the DNA TGTGCCAGCAGGGACAGCGATTCACCCCTCCACTTT. Translated, it gives CASRDSDSPLHF.

The CDR3 region is CASSHRQGRTEAFF. CDR3 DNA: TGTGCCAGCAGCCACCGACAGGGGCGGACTGAAGCTTTCTTT. The J gene is TRBJ1-1, the V gene TRBV14; 8 bases align to TRBD1. The CDR3 covers 14 residues. J gave up 5 bases and V 3 bases, and 5 bases lay outside the gene matches. Germline CDR1 and CDR2: SGHDN and FVKESK. The full variable domain, with the rest looked up from reference TRBV14 and TRBJ1-1, is EAGVTQFPSHSVIEKGQTVTLRCDPISGHDNLYWYRRVMGKEIKFLLHFVKESKQDESGMPNNRFLAERTGGTYSTLKVQPAELEDSGVYFCASSHRQGRTEAFFGQGTRLTVV.

The chain couples TRBV2 to TRBJ2-6; 7 positions match TRBD1. The CDR3 spans 16 residues. Germline assignment: CDR1 SNHLY and CDR2 FYNNEI. V dropped 4 bases and J dropped 4; count of bases not matched to a gene: 7. This CDR3 is CASSVTGVAGANVLTF. The CDR3 DNA reads as TGTGCCAGCAGTGTAACAGGGGTGGCCGGGGCCAACGTCCTGACTTTC.

This chain connects TRBV2 to TRBJ2-6; D is perhaps TRBD2 (6 bases). The CDR3 covers 16 residues. V was trimmed by 6 bases and J by 0 bases, leaving 12 bases between them. The germline gives CDR1 SNHLY, CDR2 FYNNEI. CDR3 DNA sequence: TGTGCCAGCAGGGGGGGACTCGACTCTGGGGCCAACGTCCTGACTTTC. Its translation: CASRGGLDSGANVLTF.

The chain links TRBV3-1 (or the pseudogene TRBV3-2) to TRBJ2-7, with D possibly matching TRBD2 (6 bases). CDR1 LGHDT and CDR2 YNNKEL come from the germline V gene (reference sequence). V was trimmed by 1 base and J by 9 bases, leaving 10 bases between them. The CDR3 runs to 12 residues. The CDR3 nucleotides read TGTGCCAGCAGCCAAGGGAGGGAACGGCAGTACTTC. Protein: CASSQGRERQYF.

V and J are TRBV7-3 and TRBJ2-5; D is undetermined. With 2 bases removed from V and 6 bases from J, the gap between germline ends came to 13 bases. CDR1 is SGHTA and CDR2 is FQGTGA in the germline V gene. The CDR3 has 14 residues. The CDR3 bases are TGTGCCAGCAGCTTACTTCCGGGTGCGAAGACCCAGTACTTC. Translated: CASSLLPGAKTQYF.

The chain joins TRBV19 to TRBJ1-1; D perhaps matches TRBD1 (5 bases). CDR1 is LNHDA and CDR2 is SQIVND in the germline V gene (reference sequence). V shed 3 bases and J shed 2 bases, with 10 bases lying between them. There are 14 residues in the CDR3. CDR3 nucleotides: TGTGCCAGTAGTATTGACAGAGTTAACACTGAAGCTTTCTTT. Its translation is CASSIDRVNTEAFF.

The rearrangement links TRBV28 to TRBJ1-1; D is ambiguous. From germline, CDR1 is MDHEN and CDR2 SYDVKM. Trimming took off 4 bases at V and 1 base at J, with 13 bases between the two ends. CDR3 length equals 15 residues. The CDR3 DNA reads as TGTGCCAGCAGTTCCCCTACCGCTGGGAACACTGAAGCTTTCTTT. Its protein product is CASSSPTAGNTEAFF.